The 22 T cell receptor beta chains below all came from one sample that was sequenced in a study of Graves' ophthalmopathy and Graves' hyperthyroidism. The authors amplified TCR beta CDR3 regions, and they did so from RNA transcripts for repertoire sequencing. First-round RT-PCR employed HTBI primers, with a second-round multiplex PCR after it. Via MiXCR, TCRdb re-called the multiplex PCR reads, giving one row per CDR3 protein. The table has just over 600,000 distinct CDR3 sequences, 22% seen once. Sequencing input: peripheral blood. Source of these receptors: a young woman with stable Graves' hyperthyroidism. Some clones in this sample may be carry-over from other donors' samples.

This clonotype has a count of ten or more. The chain has TRBV5-1 and TRBJ1-1; D is unclear. Trimming removed 0 bases from V and 4 bases from J, with 7 bases in between. Germline V lookup: CDR1 SGHRS, CDR2 YFSETQ. CDR3 length: 13 amino acids. CDR3 in amino acids: CASSLAQSTEAFF. The CDR3 nucleotides are TGCGCCAGCAGCTTGGCCCAGAGCACTGAAGCTTTCTTT.

This clonotype was recorded at least ten times. The rearrangement joins TRBV6-4 to TRBJ2-3; D possibly corresponds to TRBD1 (5 bases). There are 15 residues in the CDR3. Per the germline V gene, CDR1 is MRHNA and CDR2 is SNTAGT. Trimming took off 2 bases at V and 0 bases at J, with 9 bases between the two ends. The CDR3 nucleotides read TGTGCCAGCAGTGACAGGGGTTATAGCACAGATACGCAGTATTTT. Translated, it gives CASSDRGYSTDTQYF.

This clonotype was counted only a few times. V usage is TRBV19 and J usage is TRBJ1-1, with a tentative D call TRBD1 (5 bases). V was clipped by 7 bases and J by 8 bases, with 17 bases between them. CDR1 LNHDA and CDR2 SQIVND come from the germline V gene (reference sequence). The CDR3 extends over 13 amino acids. The CDR3 DNA follows: TGTGCCAGTACTCCCGGGGGAACTTCCGAAGCTTTCTTT. Encoded protein: CASTPGGTSEAFF.

This clonotype was detected ten times or more. CDR3 residues: CASSLGTGDRAYEQYF. CDR3 DNA: TGTGCCAGCAGCTTAGGTACGGGAGACAGGGCGTACGAGCAGTACTTC. This chain joins TRBV11-1 and TRBJ2-7; possible D gene TRBD1, 7 bases. The V gene's germline CDR1 is SGHAT and CDR2 FQDESV (reference sequence). There are 16 residues in the CDR3. Trimming left V 1 base short and J 4 bases short, with 17 bases between.

This clonotype came up once. The V and J genes are TRBV20-1 and TRBJ1-1, with 9 bases fitting TRBD1. Germline loops: CDR1 DFQATT, CDR2 SNEGSKA (reference sequence). The CDR3 runs to 16 residues. After removal of 5 bases from V and 5 bases from J, the junction contained 15 bases not matched to a gene. The DNA for the CDR3 is TGCAGTGCTCAGAGCCTAACAGGGGGCGGGGAGACTGAAGCTTTCTTT. Protein: CSAQSLTGGGETEAFF.

The V gene is TRBV29-1, the J gene TRBJ2-5, with D tentatively TRBD1 or TRBD2 (5 bases each). The germline V gene has CDR1 SQVTM and CDR2 ANQGSEA. CDR3 length: 13 amino acids. V dropped 6 bases and J dropped 4 bases, with 15 bases sitting between them. CDR3 in DNA: TGCAGCGTAGCTGTTGGGGGTGGAGAGACCCAGTACTTC. Its translation: CSVAVGGGETQYF.

This chain connects TRBV12-3 or TRBV12-4 to TRBJ1-1; 9 bases map to TRBD1. Germline trimming cut 7 bases from V and 3 bases from J; bases unmatched to any gene: 9. The CDR3 sequence is 15 residues long. CDR3 amino acids: CASTEEDRGDTEAFF. The CDR3 nucleotides read TGTGCCAGCACCGAGGAGGACAGGGGCGACACTGAAGCTTTCTTT.

This clonotype was seen many times. The rearrangement joins TRBV6-5 to TRBJ2-7; D may be TRBD2 (6 bases). The CDR3 is 13 residues long. V was pared by 8 bases and J by 0 bases, with 11 bases between. Germline values: CDR1 MNHEY, CDR2 SVGAGI. In nucleotides, the CDR3 is TGTGCCAGCCGAGCGGGCCACTCCTACGAGCAGTACTTC. It translates to CASRAGHSYEQYF.

V is TRBV6-1 and J is TRBJ1-5; 7 bases are shared with TRBD1. V lost 5 bases to trimming and J lost 9 bases; unmatched junction nucleotides: 7. From germline, CDR1 is MNHNS and CDR2 SASEGT. CDR3 length: 13 amino acids. CDR3 DNA: TGTGCCAGCAGTCGGACAGGCTCAGGGCCCCAGCATTTT. It encodes CASSRTGSGPQHF.

The table lists this clonotype with a few counts. This sequence joins TRBV27 and TRBJ1-2, with D perhaps matching TRBD1 (5 bases). Trimming shortened V by 2 bases and J by 3 bases, and 13 bases separated the two germline ends. CDR1 is MNHEY, CDR2 SMNVEV, per germline (reference sequence). CDR3 length: 15 residues. Here the CDR3 reads CASSLRLGEDYGYTF. The CDR3 DNA reads TGTGCCAGCAGTTTAAGGTTAGGGGAGGACTATGGCTACACCTTC.

This clonotype was seen ten or more times. The V gene is TRBV6-5, the J gene TRBJ2-5, with D hard to call. V lost 6 bases and J 4 bases, leaving 12 bases between the germline ends. CDR1 and CDR2 from the germline V gene are MNHEY and SVGAGI. CDR3 size: 13 residues. In DNA, the CDR3 is TGTGCCAGCAGGATCCAGCTCATAGAGACCCAGTACTTC. Its translation is CASRIQLIETQYF.

This clonotype was seen a handful of times. The chain combines TRBV9 with TRBJ1-2, with D possibly matching TRBD1 (6 bases). This CDR3 contains 14 residues. Trimming took off 3 bases at V and 2 bases at J, with 11 bases between the two ends. Germline values: CDR1 SGDLS, CDR2 YYNGEE. The CDR3 loop is CASSADSQNYGYTF. The CDR3, as DNA: TGTGCCAGCAGCGCGGACAGTCAAAACTATGGCTACACCTTC.

Many counts were recorded for this clonotype. The V and J genes are TRBV28 and TRBJ2-7; 7 bases are a match to TRBD2. V was pared by 5 bases and J by 3 bases, with 13 bases of the junction left unmatched. Germline loops: CDR1 MDHEN, CDR2 SYDVKM. The CDR3 contains 16 residues. DNA of the CDR3: TGTGCCAGCAGTCGGGGAGGGGCGGGAGAAAACTACGAGCAGTACTTC. It specifies CASSRGGAGENYEQYF. Combining the CDR3 with reference TRBV28 and TRBJ2-7 gives the whole variable domain DVKVTQSSRYLVKRTGEKVFLECVQDMDHENMFWYRQDPGLGLRLIYFSYDVKMKEKGDIPEGYSVSREKKERFSLILESASTNQTSMYLCASSRGGAGENYEQYFGPGTRLTVT.

This clonotype was recorded at least ten times. The chain carries TRBV7-2 and TRBJ1-2; weak D call: TRBD1 (6 bases). The V gene's germline CDR1 is SGHTA and CDR2 FQGNSA. Trimming left V 5 bases short and J 4 bases short, with 11 bases between. This CDR3 has 13 amino acids. This CDR3 reads CASSVGQTYGYTF. The DNA for the CDR3 is TGTGCCAGCAGCGTCGGACAGACCTATGGCTACACCTTC. Full variable domain (outside the CDR3, taken from reference TRBV7-2 and TRBJ1-2): GAGVSQSPSNKVTEKGKDVELRCDPISGHTALYWYRQSLGQGLEFLIYFQGNSAPDKSGLPSDRFSAERTGGSVSTLTIQRTQQEDSAVYLCASSVGQTYGYTFGSGTRLTVV.

The V gene is TRBV19, the J gene TRBJ2-2, with 11 bases that match TRBD2. J gave up 3 bases and V 6 bases, and 6 bases lay outside the gene matches. The CDR3 is 16 amino acids. Germline CDR1 is LNHDA and CDR2 is SQIVND (reference sequence). CDR3 sequence reads: CASRLRSGRDTGELFF. CDR3 nucleotide sequence: TGTGCCAGTAGACTTCGTAGCGGGAGGGACACCGGGGAGCTGTTTTTT.

This chain connects TRBV19 to TRBJ1-5, with TRBD1 identical over 11 bases. The CDR3 totals 18 residues. The V segment lost 10 bases and the J segment 2 bases; nucleotides outside the gene matches: 16. Germline assignment: CDR1 LNHDA and CDR2 SQIVND (reference sequence). For the CDR3, the DNA is TGTGCCACCAAGTGGGGGACAGGGGGATTTCGGGGCAATCAGCCCCAGCATTTT. This encodes CATKWGTGGFRGNQPQHF.

This clonotype came up many times. The chain links TRBV28 to TRBJ1-5; D not resolved. Trimming took off 5 bases at V and 4 bases at J, with 9 bases between the two ends. CDR1 and CDR2 from the germline V gene are MDHEN and SYDVKM. The CDR3 sequence is 13 residues long. This CDR3 reads CASSPFANQPQHF. Here the CDR3 DNA reads TGTGCCAGCAGTCCTTTTGCGAATCAGCCCCAGCATTTT.

As to this clonotype: Germline is not matched at one junction end, which may reflect a read error. The genes are TRBV20-1 and TRBJ2-7, with no clear D. CDR1 is DFQATT and CDR2 is SNEGSKA in the germline V gene (reference sequence). CDR3 size: 14 residues. The CDR3 is CSARDLVGTYDQYF. The CDR3 coding sequence is TGCAGTGCTAGAGATTTGGTAGGTACCTACGATCAGTACTTC.

This clonotype was observed at least ten times. The gene calls are TRBV29-1 and TRBJ1-2; 8 nucleotides align to TRBD1. After removal of 5 bases from V and 3 bases from J, the junction contained 5 bases not matched to a gene. Germline-derived CDR1 and CDR2 are SQVTM and ANQGSEA. The length of the CDR3 is 13 residues. CDR3 nucleotide sequence: TGCAGCGTTTTATCGGGACAGGACTATGGCTACACCTTC. Protein sequence: CSVLSGQDYGYTF.

This clonotype was counted ten times or more. The chain couples TRBV4-1 to TRBJ1-6; D is unclear. From germline, CDR1 is MGHRA and CDR2 YSYEKL. V gave up 4 bases and J gave up 8 bases, with 12 bases separating them. The CDR3 has 14 amino acids. Here the CDR3 DNA reads TGCGCCAGCAGCCCCCCTAGGGCTGATTCACCCCTCCACTTT. This codes for CASSPPRADSPLHF.

This clonotype was seen a handful of times. The chain recombines TRBV7-2 with TRBJ2-7, with 9 bases matching TRBD2. This CDR3 is 14 amino acids long. Germline trimming cut 4 bases from V and 4 bases from J; bases unmatched to any gene: 5. Germline values: CDR1 SGHTA, CDR2 FQGNSA. CDR3 nucleotide sequence: TGTGCCAGCAGCTACCTAGCGGGAAAGTACGAGCAGTACTTC. Amino acids: CASSYLAGKYEQYF.

This rearrangement joins TRBV11-2 to TRBJ1-5; TRBD1 matches 12 bases. The CDR3 covers 18 residues. Germline CDR1 and CDR2: SGHAT and FQNNGV. J was trimmed by 1 base and V by 4 bases; bases with no gene match: 8. The CDR3 loop reads CASSYKGTGGLSNQPQHF. The CDR3 DNA reads TGTGCCAGCAGCTACAAAGGGACAGGGGGCTTGAGCAATCAGCCCCAGCATTTT. Full variable domain (outside the CDR3, taken from reference TRBV11-2 and TRBJ1-5): EAGVAQSPRYKIIEKRQSVAFWCNPISGHATLYWYQQILGQGPKLLIQFQNNGVVDDSQLPKDRFSAERLKGVDSTLKIQPAKLEDSAVYLCASSYKGTGGLSNQPQHFGDGTRLSIL.